This passage covers 26 T cell receptor beta chains from one sample sequenced in a study of T cells in Graves' hyperthyroidism and ophthalmopathy. RNA transcripts gave rise to amplified TCR beta CDR3 regions. First-round RT-PCR with HTBI primers amplified the TCR CDR3 region. One entry per CDR3 protein, called by TCRdb with MiXCR from the multiplex PCR reads. Of fewer than 500,000 distinct CDR3 sequences in the sample, less than 15% are singletons; the top ten hold less than 25%. The sequencing sample was made of blood. Receptors were obtained from a man aged 25-45 years with Graves' hyperthyroidism that later progressed to Graves' ophthalmopathy.

This clonotype was counted many times. The chain joins TRBV3-1 to TRBJ2-5, with D perhaps matching TRBD2 (6 bases). The V and J ends lost 3 bases and 3 bases respectively, with 11 bases between them. There are 14 residues in the CDR3. Per the germline V gene, CDR1 is LGHDT and CDR2 is YNNKEL (reference sequence). The CDR3 region has the DNA TGTGCCAGCAGCCAGATGGGGGGAGAAGAGACCCAGTACTTC. It yields the protein CASSQMGGEETQYF.

Many counts were recorded for this clonotype. This chain uses TRBV2 with TRBJ1-2; D is possibly TRBD1 (6 bases). The CDR3 consists of 14 residues. V gave up 5 bases and J gave up 3 bases, with 13 bases separating them. Germline assignment: CDR1 SNHLY and CDR2 FYNNEI. CDR3 loop: CASSRTGRDYGYTF. The CDR3, as DNA: TGTGCCAGCAGTCGTACAGGGAGAGACTATGGCTACACCTTC. The whole variable domain, filled in from reference TRBV2 and TRBJ1-2, reads EPEVTQTPSHQVTQMGQEVILRCVPISNHLYFYWYRQILGQKVEFLVSFYNNEISEKSEIFDDQFSVERPDGSNFTLKIRSTKLEDSAMYFCASSRTGRDYGYTFGSGTRLTVV.

The rearrangement uses TRBV5-1 and TRBJ1-1, with TRBD1 identical over 8 bases. CDR1 and CDR2 from the germline V gene are SGHRS and YFSETQ. The CDR3 runs 15 residues. After removal of 3 bases from V and 1 base from J, the junction contained 5 bases not matched to a gene. The CDR3 is CASSYVTGGNTEAFF. DNA for the CDR3: TGCGCCAGCAGCTACGTTACAGGGGGGAACACTGAAGCTTTCTTT.

Ten or more counts support this clonotype. The rearrangement joins TRBV6-1 to TRBJ1-2; possible D gene TRBD1, 6 bases. This CDR3 contains 13 residues. Germline CDR1 is MNHNS and CDR2 is SASEGT. Trimming cost V 6 bases and J 1 base, with 9 bases left between them. The CDR3 sequence: CASRKDSNYGYTF. The CDR3 coding sequence is TGTGCCAGCAGGAAGGACAGTAACTATGGCTACACCTTC.

This clonotype was seen only a few times. CDR3 sequence: CASSLAGSGSPLHF. In DNA form, the CDR3 reads TGTGCCAGCAGCTTAGCTGGGTCGGGATCACCCCTCCACTTT. The chain couples TRBV11-3 to TRBJ1-6; D not certain. CDR1 is SGHNT, CDR2 YENEEA, per germline. V lost 1 base and J 10 bases, leaving 11 bases between the germline ends. The CDR3 totals 14 residues.

The chain joins TRBV28 to TRBJ1-2; 9 bases are a match to TRBD1. V lost 4 bases and J lost 6; bases outside the gene matches: 6. The germline V gene has CDR1 MDHEN and CDR2 SYDVKM. The CDR3 has 14 amino acids. This chain's CDR3 is CASSSPGQGDGYTF. CDR3 DNA sequence: TGTGCCAGCAGTTCACCGGGACAGGGAGATGGCTACACCTTC.

In this sample, this clonotype turned up a few times. V and J are TRBV7-9 and TRBJ2-1; D is unresolved. V lost 2 bases and J lost 6, with 8 bases in between. Germline V gives CDR1 SEHNR, CDR2 FQNEAQ (reference sequence). The CDR3 consists of 13 residues. CDR3 bases: TGTGCCAGCAGCTTAAGTCGTCTCAATGAGCAGTTCTTC. This gives the protein CASSLSRLNEQFF.

There are many counts of this clonotype. This chain connects TRBV11-2 to TRBJ2-7; 7 nucleotides agree with TRBD1. J gave up 2 bases and V 5 bases, and 9 bases lay outside the gene matches. Per the germline V gene, CDR1 is SGHAT and CDR2 is FQNNGV. The CDR3 consists of 15 residues. The CDR3 loop reads CASSTSGTATYEQYF. The CDR3 DNA sequence: TGTGCCAGCAGCACCTCCGGGACAGCAACCTACGAGCAGTACTTC.

Worth noting for this clonotype: A much larger clone is a single base away; this may be a read error. In DNA, the CDR3 is TGTGCCAGCAGTTTTCAGAGGTTCCGCAATGAGCAGTACTTC. Protein: CASSFQRFRNEQYF. The chain carries TRBV7-2 and TRBJ2-1; D gene unclear. The DNA end is more similar to TRBJ2-7, so the J call may be wrong. This CDR3 has 14 amino acids. Germline CDR1 is SGHTA and CDR2 is FQGNSA.

This clonotype was counted once. The chain uses TRBV27 and TRBJ1-2; 8 positions match TRBD1. The CDR3 is made up of 13 amino acids. Germline V lookup: CDR1 MNHEY, CDR2 SMNVEV (reference sequence). V lost 2 bases and J lost 7; bases outside the gene matches: 3. CDR3 loop: CASSLAGGRGYTF. The CDR3 bases are TGTGCCAGCAGTTTAGCAGGGGGCCGTGGCTACACCTTC.

With respect to this clonotype: This may be a read error: a much more frequent sequence differs by one nucleotide. The chain carries TRBV30 and TRBJ1-4; unclear D gene. The CDR3 is made up of 12 amino acids. V lost 8 bases to trimming and J lost 7 bases, with 14 bases between them. CDR1 and CDR2 from the germline V gene are GTSNPN and SVGIG (reference sequence). The CDR3 region has the DNA TGTGCCCGGAACTTACTGGGTGAAAAACTGTTTTTT. This encodes CARNLLGEKLFF.

The V and J genes are TRBV10-1 and TRBJ2-3, with 8 positions matching TRBD2. The CDR3 extends over 15 amino acids. In germline, CDR1 is WNHNN, CDR2 SYGVQD (reference sequence). Trimming removed 3 bases from V and 5 bases from J; junction bases left unmatched: 7. DNA of the CDR3: TGCGCCAGCAGTGAACGGGGGGGCATGAAAGATACGCAGTATTTT. Translating gives CASSERGGMKDTQYF.

The sample holds many counts of this clonotype. J is TRBJ1-1 and V is TRBV3-1, with 9 nucleotides matching TRBD1. Germline CDR1 is LGHDT and CDR2 is YNNKEL (reference sequence). The CDR3 length is 13 residues. V lost 6 bases, J lost 5 bases, and 4 bases stayed unmatched. The CDR3 DNA sequence: TGTGCCAGCAGACGGGACAGGGCGACTGAAGCTTTCTTT. This translates into CASRRDRATEAFF.

There are many counts of this clonotype. The CDR3 region is CASSSRGGRINQPQHF. The CDR3 DNA reads as TGTGCCAGCAGCTCCCGAGGGGGACGGATAAATCAGCCCCAGCATTTT. The chain joins TRBV7-8 to TRBJ1-5; D possibly corresponds to TRBD1 (6 bases). The CDR3 contains 16 residues. Trimming took 4 bases from V and 4 from J, leaving 17 bases between them. Germline V gives CDR1 SGHVS, CDR2 FQNEAQ.

This clonotype occurred many times. The chain has TRBV7-9 and TRBJ1-1; D uncertain. Germline CDR1 reads SEHNR; CDR2 reads FQNEAQ (reference sequence). Trimming pared 5 bases from V and 1 base from J, leaving 23 bases between. This CDR3 has 18 residues. The CDR3 sequence is CASSPRRGPTDENTEAFF. Here the CDR3 DNA reads TGTGCCAGCAGCCCGAGGCGGGGTCCTACAGACGAGAACACTGAAGCTTTCTTT.

This clonotype was seen repeatedly, ten times or more. The V gene is TRBV3-1, the J gene TRBJ2-1, with D unresolved. With 4 bases removed from V and 8 bases from J, the gap between germline ends came to 18 bases. CDR1 is LGHDT, CDR2 YNNKEL, per germline (reference sequence). The CDR3 consists of 15 residues. CDR3 region: CASSRDNLRADEQFF. In nucleotides, the CDR3 is TGTGCCAGCAGCCGAGATAACCTCCGGGCGGATGAGCAGTTCTTC.

This clonotype has a count of ten or more. V gene TRBV10-1 combines with J gene TRBJ1-1, with TRBD1 matching over 8 bases. V gave up 5 bases and J gave up 3 bases; unmatched junction bases: 5. CDR3 length: 14 residues. Germline lookup yields CDR1 WNHNN and CDR2 SYGVQD (reference sequence). The CDR3 protein is CASSWDRSDTEAFF. CDR3 nucleotide sequence: TGCGCCAGCAGTTGGGACAGGTCGGACACTGAAGCTTTCTTT.

This clonotype was recorded at least ten times. CDR3 DNA: TGTGCCAGCAGTTTGTCTCGGGGGGACACTGAAGCTTTCTTT. It codes for CASSLSRGDTEAFF. The chain combines TRBV12-3 or TRBV12-4 with TRBJ1-1; possible D gene TRBD1, 5 bases. V dropped 3 bases and J dropped 3 bases, with 11 bases sitting between them. The CDR3 length is 14 residues.

This clonotype has ten or more counts. The chain carries TRBV7-3 and TRBJ2-5, with 9 positions matching TRBD1. Unmatched junction bases numbered 14, after V lost 5 bases and J lost 4 bases. The CDR3 sequence is 17 residues long. Germline CDR1 is SGHTA and CDR2 is FQGTGA. The CDR3 DNA reads TGTGCCAGCAGCCCGGGGACAGGGAGGGGATGGGGAGAGACCCAGTACTTC. Its protein is CASSPGTGRGWGETQYF.

The chain employs TRBV7-3 and TRBJ2-2; possibly TRBD2 for D (6 bases). Looked up from germline, CDR1 is SGHTA and CDR2 is FQGTGA. The CDR3 covers 16 residues. V lost 1 base and J 1 base, leaving 10 bases between the germline ends. This CDR3 reads CASSLMRLENTGELFF. CDR3 nucleotides: TGTGCCAGCAGCTTAATGCGACTAGAGAACACCGGGGAGCTGTTTTTT.

This clonotype has a count of ten or more. The V and J genes are TRBV9 and TRBJ1-1; a weak D match, TRBD1 (5 bases). Deletions cut 4 bases from V and 4 bases from J, with 14 bases between. Germline assignment: CDR1 SGDLS and CDR2 YYNGEE. The CDR3 length is 14 residues. The CDR3 nucleotides are TGTGCCAGCAGCCACTTCGACAGACCCACTGAAGCTTTCTTT. This codes for CASSHFDRPTEAFF. Full variable domain (rest looked up from reference TRBV9 and TRBJ1-1): DSGVTQTPKHLITATGQRVTLRCSPRSGDLSVYWYQQSLDQGLQFLIQYYNGEERAKGNILERFSAQQFPDLHSELNLSSLELGDSALYFCASSHFDRPTEAFFGQGTRLTVV.

In its sample, this clonotype was seen many times. J is TRBJ1-4 and V is TRBV24-1, with 9 bases aligning to TRBD1. Trimming removed 7 bases from V and 8 bases from J; junction bases left unmatched: 7. CDR1 is KGHDR, CDR2 SFDVKD, per germline. The CDR3 extends over 14 amino acids. CDR3: CATSAGTGSEKLFF. For the CDR3, the DNA is TGTGCCACCAGCGCCGGGACAGGGTCGGAAAAACTGTTTTTT.

The rearrangement links TRBV6-1 to TRBJ1-5; D ambiguous. The CDR3 runs to 10 residues. Trimming took off 6 bases at V and 5 bases at J, with 2 bases between the two ends. The germline CDR1 and CDR2 sequences are MNHNS and SASEGT. The CDR3, as DNA: TGTGCCAGCAGCGATCAGCCCCAGCATTTT. Its translation: CASSDQPQHF.

The sample holds a few counts of this clonotype. The rearrangement uses TRBV30 and TRBJ1-6, with 8 bases lining up with TRBD1. The trim removed 5 bases at V and 8 bases at J, leaving 8 bases unmatched. Germline V gene sequence: CDR1 GTSNPN, CDR2 SVGIG (reference sequence). This CDR3 contains 14 residues. CDR3 sequence: CAWDTGTGDSPLHF. The CDR3 region has the DNA TGTGCCTGGGATACCGGGACAGGAGATTCACCCCTCCACTTT. The variable domain in full, with the rest retrieved from reference TRBV30 and TRBJ1-6, is SQTIHQWPATLVQPVGSPLSLECTVEGTSNPNLYWYRQAAGRGLQLLFYSVGIGQISSEVPQNLSASRPQDRQFILSSKKLLLSDSGFYLCAWDTGTGDSPLHFGNGTRLTVT.

This clonotype has at least ten counts. The chain couples TRBV2 to TRBJ2-5; D unresolved. The CDR3 spans 12 residues. V was trimmed by 4 bases and J by 4 bases, leaving 7 bases between them. Germline-derived CDR1 and CDR2 are SNHLY and FYNNEI. Written as DNA, the CDR3 is TGTGCCAGCAGTGTTGGGTTAGAGACCCAGTACTTC. It codes for CASSVGLETQYF.

This clonotype was counted a few times. DNA of the CDR3: TGTGCCACCAGTGCCCTCGGGACAGGCTCCTACGAGCAGTACTTC. Its protein product is CATSALGTGSYEQYF. The gene calls are TRBV24-1 and TRBJ2-7; 8 bases fit TRBD1. The CDR3 has 15 amino acids. Germline CDR1 reads KGHDR; CDR2 reads SFDVKD. With 5 bases clipped from V and 0 bases from J, the junction kept 5 bases outside the gene matches.